This entry lists 12 T cell receptor beta chains sequenced from one sample in a study of blood T cell repertoires in COVID-19. TCRdb's table, derived via immunoSEQ multiplex PCR, lists solely in-frame clones and lacks some. This table has 250,000 to 300,000 clones, just under 90% appearing once. Sequencing used PBMCs or T cells enriched from blood (not recorded which). The receptors here all came from a woman aged 60-70 years who had recovered from COVID-19.

This clone has a single count. V is TRBV5-6 and J is TRBJ2-1; 10 bases match TRBD2. The ends lost 4 bases at V and 7 bases at J; junction bases unmatched: 5. The CDR3 loop spans 14 amino acids. Germline assignment: CDR1 SGHDT and CDR2 YYEEEE. CDR3 in DNA: TGTGCCAGCAGCACAAGCGGGGGGGTGAATGAGCAGTTCTTC. Translating gives CASSTSGGVNEQFF.

The CDR3: CASSYGGGPTAAFF. The CDR3 region has the DNA TGTGCCAGCAGTTACGGGGGGGGGCCCACAGCAGCTTTCTTT. The chain is built from TRBV6-5 and TRBJ1-1, with D possibly TRBD1 on 6 matching bases. Germline CDR1 is MNHEY and CDR2 is SVGAGI. The CDR3 is 14 amino acids. V was clipped by 2 bases and J by 10 bases, with 17 bases between them.

The chain couples TRBV6-5 to TRBJ1-6; 8 bases map to TRBD1. Losses at the gene ends were 6 bases for V and 9 bases for J; bases not matched to a gene: 7. Germline-derived CDR1 and CDR2 are MNHEY and SVGAGI. The CDR3 consists of 14 residues. In DNA, the CDR3 is TGTGCCAGCAGCCCGGACAGGGTCACTTCACCCCTCCACTTT. It translates to CASSPDRVTSPLHF.

This chain joins TRBV3-1 (or the pseudogene TRBV3-2) and TRBJ2-3; TRBD2 agrees at 7 bases. CDR3 length: 16 amino acids. Germline CDR1 and CDR2: LGHDT and YNNKEL (reference sequence). V trimming: 1 base; J trimming: 5 bases; junction bases outside the gene matches: 9. Written as DNA, the CDR3 is TGTGCCAGCAGCCAAGGGACTAGTTCCGTAGTAGATACGCAGTATTTT. As protein: CASSQGTSSVVDTQYF.

The chain carries TRBV28 and TRBJ2-7, with TRBD2 identical over 10 bases. V was clipped by 7 bases and J by 7 bases; unmatched bases: 10. CDR1 and CDR2 (germline): MDHEN, SYDVKM. This CDR3 region has 14 residues. CDR3 sequence: CASNRAGGPREQYF. The CDR3 DNA sequence: TGTGCCAGCAACCGAGCGGGAGGGCCTCGGGAGCAGTACTTC.

This chain uses TRBV9 with TRBJ1-3; D ambiguous. V was clipped by 4 bases and J by 2 bases, with 13 bases between them. The CDR3 has 15 amino acids. Germline lookup yields CDR1 SGDLS and CDR2 YYNGEE. The CDR3 DNA sequence: TGTGCCAGCAGCCTCGGGCCCGGGGCTGGAAACACCATATATTTT. Protein product: CASSLGPGAGNTIYF.

The rearrangement uses TRBV18 and TRBJ1-1; D might be TRBD1 (5 bases). V dropped 6 bases and J dropped 0 bases, with 17 bases sitting between them. The germline gives CDR1 KGHSH, CDR2 LQKENI. The CDR3 sequence is 16 residues long. CDR3 sequence: CASSPPGTLMNTEAFF. The CDR3 DNA is TGTGCCAGCTCGCCCCCCGGGACTCTTATGAACACTGAAGCTTTCTTT.

V usage is TRBV7-9 and J usage is TRBJ2-7; D perhaps matches TRBD1 (5 bases). This CDR3 is built from 16 residues. Per germline, CDR1 SEHNR and CDR2 FQNEAQ (reference sequence). V was shortened by 7 bases and J by 6 bases, with 25 bases between the two germline ends. The CDR3 DNA is TGTGCCAGCACCCCGCGACTGGGGCATTCAATGGTCGAGCAGTACTTC. Its translation is CASTPRLGHSMVEQYF.

V usage is TRBV6-5 and J usage is TRBJ2-7; 9 positions match TRBD2. CDR1 MNHEY and CDR2 SVGAGI come from the germline V gene. The CDR3 loop spans 14 amino acids. V shed 7 bases and J 3 bases; nucleotides not matched to a gene: 7. The CDR3 DNA sequence: TGTGCCAGCAAAGGGGGACTAGCTGACTACGAGCAGTACTTC. Its protein product is CASKGGLADYEQYF.

DNA for the CDR3: TGTGCCAGTAGTCCCTCTAGCGGGAGGGTTCGTTACGAGCAGTACTTC. Translated: CASSPSSGRVRYEQYF. The J gene is TRBJ2-7, the V gene TRBV19; 12 bases fit TRBD2. Germline lookup yields CDR1 LNHDA and CDR2 SQIVND (reference sequence). The CDR3 covers 16 residues. V lost 5 bases, J lost 4 bases, and 9 bases stayed unmatched.

CDR3 sequence: CASVLGTGSGTQYF. Written as DNA, the CDR3 is TGCGCCAGCGTGTTGGGGACAGGGTCAGGGACCCAGTACTTC. The rearrangement links TRBV5-1 to TRBJ2-5; TRBD1 aligns across 9 bases. There are 14 residues in the CDR3. Unmatched junction bases numbered 11, after V lost 7 bases and J lost 7 bases. Per the germline V gene, CDR1 is SGHRS and CDR2 is YFSETQ.

This chain joins TRBV18 and TRBJ1-4, with TRBD1 matching 7 bases. Germline V gene data show CDR1 as KGHSH and CDR2 as LQKENI. Unmatched junction bases numbered 2, after V lost 3 bases and J lost 1 base. The CDR3 runs to 15 residues. CDR3 loop: CASSPNRGTNEKLFF. The CDR3 DNA reads TGTGCCAGCTCACCTAACAGGGGAACTAATGAAAAACTGTTTTTT.